These 7 T cell receptor beta chains were sequenced from one sample in a study of blood T cell repertoires in COVID-19. The table came from immunoSEQ multiplex PCR; TCRdb's copy has only in-frame clones and leaves some out. The data show fewer than 350,000 clones, with approximately 90% seen just once and roughly 2% held by the top ten. The material sequenced was PBMCs or T cells enriched from blood (not recorded which). Receptors originate from a woman aged 60-75 years in a cohort exposed to, infected with or recovered from COVID-19 (not recorded which).

The chain has TRBV7-2 and TRBJ2-3, with a tentative D call TRBD1 (6 bases). This CDR3 contains 14 residues. Germline V gene sequence: CDR1 SGHTA, CDR2 FQGNSA. Trimming removed 5 bases at V and 6 bases at J, with 15 bases between. As DNA, the CDR3 is TGTGCCAGCAGCCGGGACACTCAGAGGGATACGCAGTATTTT. Its protein is CASSRDTQRDTQYF.

The chain has TRBV30 and TRBJ1-5, with a tentative D call TRBD1 (6 bases). Germline V lookup: CDR1 GTSNPN, CDR2 SVGIG (reference sequence). Trimming shortened V by 1 base and J by 3 bases, and 13 bases separated the two germline ends. This CDR3 has 15 amino acids. Written as DNA, the CDR3 is TGTGCCTGGAGTGAGGCAGGGGTCGACAATCAGCCCCAGCATTTT. Translated, it gives CAWSEAGVDNQPQHF.

The chain has TRBV3-1 (or the pseudogene TRBV3-2) and TRBJ1-4, with 9 bases fitting TRBD1. V shed 4 bases, J shed 8 bases, and the junction held 5 bases outside the gene matches. CDR1 is LGHDT, CDR2 YNNKEL, per germline (reference sequence). The CDR3 has 14 amino acids. CDR3 residues: CASSPFDRGEKLFF. The CDR3 nucleotides read TGTGCCAGCAGCCCCTTCGACAGGGGGGAAAAACTGTTTTTT.

This clone has just a few counts. The chain uses TRBV27 and TRBJ1-6, with D perhaps TRBD1 (6 bases). The CDR3 is 18 residues long. Trimming left V 6 bases short and J 6 bases short, with 24 bases between. Germline V gene data show CDR1 as MNHEY and CDR2 as SMNVEV (reference sequence). The CDR3 sequence is CASSQGWLGRSTNSPLHF. CDR3 nucleotide sequence: TGTGCCAGCAGCCAGGGGTGGTTAGGGAGATCTACTAATTCACCCCTCCACTTT.

V and J are TRBV25-1 and TRBJ1-1, with 8 nucleotides matching TRBD1. Germline V gene data show CDR1 as MGHDK and CDR2 as SYGVNS. This CDR3 comprises 14 residues. With V trimmed by 6 bases and J by 3 bases, 6 bases remained unmatched. CDR3 region: CASRRTGRDTEAFF. The DNA for the CDR3 is TGTGCCAGCAGGCGGACAGGGAGGGACACTGAAGCTTTCTTT.

V usage is TRBV5-6 and J usage is TRBJ1-4; 12 bases agree with TRBD1. The germline CDR1 and CDR2 sequences are SGHDT and YYEEEE. V was pared by 5 bases and J by 2 bases, with 10 bases of the junction left unmatched. This CDR3 region has 18 residues. CDR3 DNA sequence: TGTGCCAGCAGGACCGGGACAGGGGGCTTTGCGACTAATGAAAAACTGTTTTTT. It yields the protein CASRTGTGGFATNEKLFF.

The chain has TRBV14 and TRBJ2-1, with 11 positions matching TRBD2. Germline CDR1 reads SGHDN; CDR2 reads FVKESK. There are 16 residues in the CDR3. With V trimmed by 3 bases and J by 5 bases, 6 bases remained unmatched. The CDR3, as DNA: TGTGCCAGCAGCCACCTGGGACTAGCGGCTAACAATGAGCAGTTCTTC. It is translated as CASSHLGLAANNEQFF.